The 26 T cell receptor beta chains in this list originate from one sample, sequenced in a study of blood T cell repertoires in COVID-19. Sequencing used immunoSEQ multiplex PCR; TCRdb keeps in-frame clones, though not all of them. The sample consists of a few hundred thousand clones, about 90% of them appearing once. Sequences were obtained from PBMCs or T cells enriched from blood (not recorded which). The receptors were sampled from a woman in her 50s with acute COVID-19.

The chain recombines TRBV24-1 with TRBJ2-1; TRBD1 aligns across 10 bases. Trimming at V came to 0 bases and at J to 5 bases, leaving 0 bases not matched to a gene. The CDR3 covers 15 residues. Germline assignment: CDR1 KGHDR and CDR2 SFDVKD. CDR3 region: CATSDLGTGDNEQFF. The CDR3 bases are TGTGCCACCAGTGATTTGGGGACAGGGGACAATGAGCAGTTCTTC.

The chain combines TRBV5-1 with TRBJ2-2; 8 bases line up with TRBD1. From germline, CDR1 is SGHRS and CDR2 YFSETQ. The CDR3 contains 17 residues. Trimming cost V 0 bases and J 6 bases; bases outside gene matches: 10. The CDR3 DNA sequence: TGCGCCAGCAGCTTGGCTCCGGGACAGGAGCCCCCCGGGGAGCTGTTTTTT. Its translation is CASSLAPGQEPPGELFF.

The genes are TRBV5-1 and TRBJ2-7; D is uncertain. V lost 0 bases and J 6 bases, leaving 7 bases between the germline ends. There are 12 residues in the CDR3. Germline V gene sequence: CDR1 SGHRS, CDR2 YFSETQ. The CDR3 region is CASSLGPSEQYF. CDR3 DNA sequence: TGCGCCAGCAGCTTGGGTCCTAGCGAGCAGTACTTC.

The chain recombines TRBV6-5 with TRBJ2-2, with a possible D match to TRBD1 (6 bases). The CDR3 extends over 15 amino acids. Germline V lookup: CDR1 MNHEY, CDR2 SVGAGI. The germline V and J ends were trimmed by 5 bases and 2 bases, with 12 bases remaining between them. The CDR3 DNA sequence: TGTGCCAGCAGTAGGGGGACACCTAACACCGGGGAGCTGTTTTTT. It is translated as CASSRGTPNTGELFF.

CDR3 sequence reads: CASSSGTSGSRDEQFF. In DNA form, the CDR3 reads TGTGCCAGCAGTTCCGGGACTAGCGGGAGTCGGGATGAGCAGTTCTTC. The gene calls are TRBV27 and TRBJ2-1, with 14 bases aligning to TRBD2. Germline CDR1 MNHEY, CDR2 SMNVEV (reference sequence). Trimming cost V 4 bases and J 8 bases; bases outside gene matches: 7. CDR3 size: 16 residues.

DNA for the CDR3: TGTGCCAGCAGTCCAGTCGAGGGACAGGCCCAACTTAACTATGGCTACACCTTC. It encodes CASSPVEGQAQLNYGYTF. This chain links TRBV28 with TRBJ1-2; TRBD1 agrees at 8 bases. This CDR3 is 18 amino acids long. J gave up 1 base and V 5 bases, and 15 bases lay outside the gene matches. From germline, CDR1 is MDHEN and CDR2 SYDVKM.

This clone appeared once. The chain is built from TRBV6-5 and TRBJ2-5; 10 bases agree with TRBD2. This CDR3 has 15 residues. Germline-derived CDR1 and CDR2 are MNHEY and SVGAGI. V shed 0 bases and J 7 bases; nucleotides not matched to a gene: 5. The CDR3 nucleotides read TGTGCCAGCAGTTACTCTGCTAGCGGGAGTTTGACCCAGTACTTC. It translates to CASSYSASGSLTQYF.

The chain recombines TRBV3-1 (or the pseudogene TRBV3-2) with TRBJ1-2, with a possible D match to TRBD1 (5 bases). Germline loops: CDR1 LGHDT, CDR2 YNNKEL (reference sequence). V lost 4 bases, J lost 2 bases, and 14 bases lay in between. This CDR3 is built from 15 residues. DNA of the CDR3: TGTGCCAGCAGCCCGTCCTCGGGGGGAAACTATGGCTACACCTTC. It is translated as CASSPSSGGNYGYTF.

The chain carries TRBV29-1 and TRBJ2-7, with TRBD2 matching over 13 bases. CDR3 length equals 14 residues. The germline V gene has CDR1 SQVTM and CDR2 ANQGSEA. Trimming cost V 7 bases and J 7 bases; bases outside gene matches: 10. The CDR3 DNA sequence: TGCAGCGCTACCGGGACTAGCGGGACGAGGGAGCAGTACTTC. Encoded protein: CSATGTSGTREQYF.

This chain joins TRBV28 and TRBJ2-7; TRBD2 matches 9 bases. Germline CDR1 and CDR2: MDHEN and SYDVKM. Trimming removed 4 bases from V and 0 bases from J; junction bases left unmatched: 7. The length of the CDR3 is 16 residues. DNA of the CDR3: TGTGCCAGCAGTTCCCCGACTAGCGGAAGCTCCTACGAGCAGTACTTC. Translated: CASSSPTSGSSYEQYF.

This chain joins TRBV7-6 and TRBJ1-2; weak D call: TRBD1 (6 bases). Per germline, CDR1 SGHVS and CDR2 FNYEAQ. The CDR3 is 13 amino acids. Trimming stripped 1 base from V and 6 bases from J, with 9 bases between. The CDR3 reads CASSLDRVNGYTF. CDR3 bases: TGTGCCAGCAGCTTAGACAGGGTTAATGGCTACACCTTC.

CDR3 residues: CASSRPGTGAYEQYF. The CDR3 bases are TGTGCCAGCAGCCGACCCGGGACAGGGGCCTACGAGCAGTACTTC. The chain carries TRBV6-5 and TRBJ2-7; 10 positions agree with TRBD1. With 6 bases clipped from V and 2 bases from J, the junction kept 7 bases outside the gene matches. The germline CDR1 and CDR2 sequences are MNHEY and SVGAGI. This CDR3 spans 15 amino acids.

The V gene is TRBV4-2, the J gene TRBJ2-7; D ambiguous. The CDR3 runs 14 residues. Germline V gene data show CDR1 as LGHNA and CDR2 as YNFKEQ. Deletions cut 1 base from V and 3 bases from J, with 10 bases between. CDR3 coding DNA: TGTGCCAGCAGCCAAGGATCGAGCGTCTACGAGCAGTACTTC. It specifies CASSQGSSVYEQYF.

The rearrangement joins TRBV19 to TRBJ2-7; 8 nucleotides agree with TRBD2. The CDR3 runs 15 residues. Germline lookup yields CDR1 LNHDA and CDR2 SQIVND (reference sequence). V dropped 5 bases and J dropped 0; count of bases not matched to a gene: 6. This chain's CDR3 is CASSPILAGSYEQYF. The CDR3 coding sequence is TGTGCCAGTAGTCCGATTCTAGCGGGCTCCTACGAGCAGTACTTC.

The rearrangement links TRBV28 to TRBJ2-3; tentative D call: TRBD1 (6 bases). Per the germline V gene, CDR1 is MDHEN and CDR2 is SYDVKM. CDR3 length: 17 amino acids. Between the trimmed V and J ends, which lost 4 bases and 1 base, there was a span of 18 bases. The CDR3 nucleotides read TGTGCCAGCAGTTACCCATCAACAGGGTTCCGCACAGATACGCAGTATTTT. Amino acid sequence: CASSYPSTGFRTDTQYF.

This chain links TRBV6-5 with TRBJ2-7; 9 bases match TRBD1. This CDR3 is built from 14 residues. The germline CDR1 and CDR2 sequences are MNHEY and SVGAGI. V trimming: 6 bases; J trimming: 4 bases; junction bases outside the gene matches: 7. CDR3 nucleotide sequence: TGTGCCAGCAGGCGCCCGGGACAGGGTTACGAGCAGTACTTC. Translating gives CASRRPGQGYEQYF.

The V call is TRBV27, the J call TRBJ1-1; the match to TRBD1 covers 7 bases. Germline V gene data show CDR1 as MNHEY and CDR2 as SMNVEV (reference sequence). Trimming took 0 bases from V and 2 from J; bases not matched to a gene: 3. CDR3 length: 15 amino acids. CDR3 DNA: TGTGCCAGCAGTTTATCCACAGGGGCTAACACTGAAGCTTTCTTT. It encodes CASSLSTGANTEAFF.

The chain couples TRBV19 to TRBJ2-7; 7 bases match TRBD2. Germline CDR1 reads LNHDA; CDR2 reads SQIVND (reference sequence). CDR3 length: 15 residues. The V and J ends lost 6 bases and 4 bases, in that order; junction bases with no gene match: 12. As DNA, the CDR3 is TGTGCCAGTAGAAAAGAGCGGGATACGCTTTACGAGCAGTACTTC. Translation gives CASRKERDTLYEQYF.

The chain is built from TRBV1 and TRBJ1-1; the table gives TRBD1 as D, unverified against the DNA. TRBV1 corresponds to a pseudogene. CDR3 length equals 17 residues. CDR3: CTSSLRDTVIGLSEAFF. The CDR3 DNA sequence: TGCACCAGCAGCCTGAGGGACACGGTAATAGGTCTATCTGAAGCTTTCTTT.

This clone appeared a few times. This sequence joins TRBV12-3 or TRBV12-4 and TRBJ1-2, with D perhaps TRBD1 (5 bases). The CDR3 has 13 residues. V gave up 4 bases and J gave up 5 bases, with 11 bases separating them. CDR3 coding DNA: TGTGCCAGCAGTTCCCAGGGTCGGTATGGCTACACCTTC. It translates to CASSSQGRYGYTF.

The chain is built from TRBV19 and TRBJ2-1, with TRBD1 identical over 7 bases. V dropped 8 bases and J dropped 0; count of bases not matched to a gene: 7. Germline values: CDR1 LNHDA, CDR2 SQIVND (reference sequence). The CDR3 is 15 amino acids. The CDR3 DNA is TGTGCCAGTCAGAACAGGGGCTTCTCCTACAATGAGCAGTTCTTC. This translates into CASQNRGFSYNEQFF.

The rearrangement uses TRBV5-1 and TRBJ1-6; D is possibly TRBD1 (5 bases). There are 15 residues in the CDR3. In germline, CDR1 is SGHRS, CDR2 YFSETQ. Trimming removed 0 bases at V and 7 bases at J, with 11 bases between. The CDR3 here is CASSLAGGGNSPLHF. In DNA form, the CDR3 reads TGCGCCAGCAGCTTGGCCGGGGGGGGGAATTCACCCCTCCACTTT.

CDR3 residues: CASSICFLAGGKSV. Here the CDR3 DNA reads TGTGCCAGTAGTATATGTTTCCTAGCGGGAGGGAAATCTGTC. This chain links TRBV19 with TRBJ2-7; 12 bases fit TRBD2. Germline V lookup: CDR1 LNHDA, CDR2 SQIVND (reference sequence). The CDR3 spans 14 residues.

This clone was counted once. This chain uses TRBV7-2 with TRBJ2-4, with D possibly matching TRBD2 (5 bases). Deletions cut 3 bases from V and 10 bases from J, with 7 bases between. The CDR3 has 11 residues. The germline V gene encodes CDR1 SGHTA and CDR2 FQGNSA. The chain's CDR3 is CASSLAGIQYF. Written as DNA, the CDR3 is TGTGCCAGCAGCTTGGCGGGTATTCAGTACTTC.

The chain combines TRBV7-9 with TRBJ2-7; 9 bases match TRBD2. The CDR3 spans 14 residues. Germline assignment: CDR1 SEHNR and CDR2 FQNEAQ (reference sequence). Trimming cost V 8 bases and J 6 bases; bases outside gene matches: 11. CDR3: CASRGLAPLGEQYF. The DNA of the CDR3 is TGTGCCAGCCGGGGACTAGCTCCGCTCGGCGAGCAGTACTTC.

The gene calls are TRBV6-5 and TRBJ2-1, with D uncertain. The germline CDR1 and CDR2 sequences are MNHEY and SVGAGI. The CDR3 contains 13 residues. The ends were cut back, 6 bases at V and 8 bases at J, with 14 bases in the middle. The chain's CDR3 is CASRKITSDEQFF. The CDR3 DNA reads TGTGCCAGCAGAAAAATTACAAGCGATGAGCAGTTCTTC.